This T cell receptor (beta chain) came from a study of blood T cell repertoires in COVID-19. On the study more broadly: Some COVID-19 samples were acute and others convalescent; all came from the United States, Italy and Spain. In each case, the material was cDNA or gDNA derived from T cells, B-cell-depleted T cells, or PBMCs.

Measured with immunoSEQ multiplex PCR; TCRdb has only the in-frame clones, and not every one. The sample consists of 84,000 or so clones, about 83% of them appearing once. The TCR comes from an elderly man with active or convalescent COVID-19. Sequencing used peripheral blood.

The CDR3 DNA reads as TGTGCCAGCAGCTTAGTTGATGGGGCAAGTTTCTACGAGCAGTACTTC. It specifies CASSLVDGASFYEQYF. The rearrangement uses TRBV11-2 and TRBJ2-7, with D perhaps matching TRBD1 (5 bases). The CDR3 runs 16 residues. The germline V gene encodes CDR1 SGHAT and CDR2 FQNNGV. Trimming took off 1 base at V and 3 bases at J, with 16 bases between the two ends.